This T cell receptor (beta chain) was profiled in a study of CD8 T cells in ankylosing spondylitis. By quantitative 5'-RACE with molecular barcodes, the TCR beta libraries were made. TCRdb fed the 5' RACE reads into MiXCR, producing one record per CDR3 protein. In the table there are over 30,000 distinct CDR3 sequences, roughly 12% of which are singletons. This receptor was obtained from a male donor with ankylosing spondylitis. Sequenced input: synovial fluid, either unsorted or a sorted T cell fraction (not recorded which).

Here the CDR3 DNA reads TGTGCCACCAGCAGGGATAGCGGCTACAATGAGCAGTTCTTC. Its protein product is CATSRDSGYNEQFF. This chain connects TRBV15 to TRBJ2-1, with D possibly matching TRBD2 (6 bases). Germline-derived CDR1 and CDR2 are LNHNV and YYDKDF (reference sequence). This CDR3 is built from 14 residues. V lost 3 bases to trimming and J lost 3 bases, with 9 bases between them.